This T cell receptor (beta chain) stems from a study of T cells in Graves' hyperthyroidism and ophthalmopathy. Findings of the study overall: Progression to ophthalmopathy was predicted a median of 6.5 months early. Blood also held most thyroid clonotypes expanded beyond 0.001.

Germline assignment: CDR1 SNHLY and CDR2 FYNNEI. This CDR3 comprises 14 residues. J lost 9 bases, V lost 7 bases, and 11 bases had no gene match. Turning to this clonotype: Its specificity is not known.

Uncontrolled infection, other autoimmune disease, pregnancy or lactation excluded patients. Thyroid ultrasound and orbital computed tomography, with clinical symptoms and serum thyroxine and TRAb, informed diagnoses. Amplification targeted TCR beta CDR3 regions from RNA transcripts. A first-round RT-PCR of the TCR CDR3 used the HTBI primer set. TCRdb independently ran MiXCR on the multiplex PCR reads; one entry per CDR3 protein. The table records about 47,000 distinct CDR3 sequences, roughly 51% of them present only once. The rearrangement joins TRBV2 to TRBJ1-5; 8 nucleotides line up with TRBD1. The sequenced sample consisted of peripheral blood or thyroid tissue (not recorded which). The receptor's source is a young man with Graves' hyperthyroidism. CDR3 residues: CASKTGTGRRPQHF. The CDR3 DNA sequence: TGTGCCAGCAAGACCGGGACAGGCCGTCGGCCCCAGCATTTT.